One sample yielded the 19 T cell receptor beta chains listed below, sequenced in a study of radiotherapy plus CTLA-4 blockade in lung cancer. The method was immunoSEQ multiplex PCR; TCRdb's version includes in-frame clones alone and lacks a portion of them. The repertoire holds around 130,000 clones, with more than 80% as singletons. The specimen comprised peripheral blood, sampled from a patient treated with radiotherapy plus ipilimumab. Receptors were obtained from a human donor with non-small cell lung cancer that progressed on radiotherapy plus ipilimumab.

The chain carries TRBV5-1 and TRBJ1-1, with D unresolved. CDR1 is SGHRS, CDR2 YFSETQ, per germline. The CDR3 has 15 amino acids. V lost 1 base and J lost 1, with 11 bases in between. The DNA for the CDR3 is TGCGCCAGCAGCTTGAGTACAGTAGGGAACACTGAAGCTTTCTTT. Its protein is CASSLSTVGNTEAFF. The full variable domain, in which reference TRBV5-1 and TRBJ1-1 provide the parts outside the CDR3, is KAGVTQTPRYLIKTRGQQVTLSCSPISGHRSVSWYQQTPGQGLQFLFEYFSETQRNKGNFPGRFSGRQFSNSRSEMNVSTLELGDSALYLCASSLSTVGNTEAFFGQGTRLTVV.

This rearrangement joins TRBV30 to TRBJ1-4; D gene uncertain. The V gene lost 2 bases and the J gene lost 7 bases, with 8 bases spanning the gap. The CDR3 has 12 residues. CDR1 is GTSNPN, CDR2 SVGIG, per germline (reference sequence). CDR3 coding DNA: TGTGCCTGGAGTAGAGGGATTGAAAAACTGTTTTTT. This codes for CAWSRGIEKLFF.

The rearrangement links TRBV9 to TRBJ2-3; D is uncertain. Deletions cut 2 bases from V and 1 base from J, with 14 bases between. Per the germline V gene, CDR1 is SGDLS and CDR2 is YYNGEE. This CDR3 region has 16 residues. CDR3 DNA: TGTGCCAGCAGCGTCGCAGCGCGTGGGGGCACAGATACGCAGTATTTT. Translated, it gives CASSVAARGGTDTQYF. The variable domain in full, with the rest retrieved from reference TRBV9 and TRBJ2-3, is DSGVTQTPKHLITATGQRVTLRCSPRSGDLSVYWYQQSLDQGLQFLIQYYNGEERAKGNILERFSAQQFPDLHSELNLSSLELGDSALYFCASSVAARGGTDTQYFGPGTRLTVL.

As for this clone: This CDR3 is missing its conserved last phenylalanine or tryptophan, likely due to a read error. No DNA is shown, since the ends of the CDR3 on it are uncertain; the CDR3 is the one TCRdb lists. The genes are TRBV4-1 and TRBJ1-1; no check of the table's D call, TRBD1, against the DNA was made. The CDR3 adds up to 15 amino acids, both ends counted. CDR1 and CDR2 from the germline V gene are MGHRA and YSYEKL. The CDR3 sequence is CASSQAGVVGTVIAG.

The J gene is TRBJ2-7, the V gene TRBV6-6, with TRBD2 matching 10 bases. The CDR3 is made up of 14 amino acids. CDR1 and CDR2 (germline): MNHNY, SVGAGI (reference sequence). Trimming took 9 bases from V and 2 from J; bases not matched to a gene: 7. CDR3 nucleotide sequence: TGTGCCAGTACTAAAGCGGGAGGGGCCTACGAGCAGTACTTC. Protein product: CASTKAGGAYEQYF.

The chain carries TRBV11-3 and TRBJ2-2; no definite D call. V was cut by 1 base and J by 2 bases, with 8 bases left in between. This CDR3 contains 15 residues. From germline, CDR1 is SGHNT and CDR2 YENEEA. This CDR3 is CASSLVRGNTGELFF. In DNA, the CDR3 is TGTGCCAGCAGCTTAGTCCGAGGAAACACCGGGGAGCTGTTTTTT.

The rearrangement links TRBV10-2 to TRBJ1-5, with D possibly TRBD1 on 6 matching bases. In germline, CDR1 is WSHSY, CDR2 SAAADI. The CDR3 sequence is 13 residues long. Trimming shortened V by 5 bases and J by 3 bases, and 8 bases separated the two germline ends. The CDR3 bases are TGCGCCAGCAGTAGGGGGTCCAATCAGCCCCAGCATTTT. Protein product: CASSRGSNQPQHF.

The gene calls are TRBV7-3 and TRBJ1-1, with D perhaps matching TRBD1 (5 bases). CDR1 is SGHTA and CDR2 is FQGTGA in the germline V gene. The CDR3 contains 13 residues. V lost 2 bases to trimming and J lost 8 bases, with 12 bases between them. Here the CDR3 reads CASSLERGREAFF. As DNA, the CDR3 is TGTGCCAGCAGCTTAGAGCGGGGCCGGGAAGCTTTCTTT.

This chain connects TRBV19 to TRBJ2-2, with TRBD1 as a possible D gene (6 bases). Germline loops: CDR1 LNHDA, CDR2 SQIVND (reference sequence). V lost 4 bases to trimming and J lost 5 bases, with 11 bases between them. The CDR3 covers 14 residues. CDR3 residues: CASSNRAGTGELFF. For the CDR3, the DNA is TGTGCCAGTAGTAACAGGGCCGGAACCGGGGAGCTGTTTTTT.

CDR3 sequence (DNA): TGTGCCAGCAGTGCCGGACCTAACTCTGGAAACACCATATATTTT. It is translated as CASSAGPNSGNTIYF. The V call is TRBV6-1, the J call TRBJ1-3; no firm D call. From germline, CDR1 is MNHNS and CDR2 SASEGT. This CDR3 comprises 15 residues. V was pared by 4 bases and J by 0 bases, with 10 bases between.

Remarks on this clone: The sample contains more than one DNA sequence encoding this CDR3. The gene calls are TRBV5-1 and TRBJ1-5; D gene uncertain. Germline V gives CDR1 SGHRS, CDR2 YFSETQ. This CDR3 is built from 14 residues. The ends were cut back, 0 bases at V and 0 bases at J, with 4 bases in the middle. CDR3 residues: CASSLDGSNQPQHF. CDR3 sequence (DNA): TGCGCCAGCAGCTTGGATGGTAGCAATCAGCCCCAGCATTTT. The entire variable domain, with the rest obtained from reference TRBV5-1 and TRBJ1-5, is as follows: KAGVTQTPRYLIKTRGQQVTLSCSPISGHRSVSWYQQTPGQGLQFLFEYFSETQRNKGNFPGRFSGRQFSNSRSEMNVSTLELGDSALYLCASSLDGSNQPQHFGDGTRLSIL.

The rearrangement links TRBV6-5 to TRBJ2-7; 11 bases are shared with TRBD2. The length of the CDR3 is 16 residues. CDR1 is MNHEY, CDR2 SVGAGI, per germline. Losses at the gene ends were 4 bases for V and 4 bases for J; bases not matched to a gene: 9. CDR3 sequence reads: CASSFSTSGSKYEQYF. CDR3 coding DNA: TGTGCCAGCAGTTTCAGTACTAGCGGGAGTAAGTACGAGCAGTACTTC.

This rearrangement joins TRBV30 to TRBJ2-2; a weak D match, TRBD1 (6 bases). There are 16 residues in the CDR3. CDR1 GTSNPN and CDR2 SVGIG come from the germline V gene (reference sequence). The ends were cut back, 1 base at V and 6 bases at J, with 18 bases in the middle. CDR3: CAWSGLAGDWAGELFF. The CDR3 nucleotides are TGTGCCTGGAGTGGCCTGGCAGGGGATTGGGCCGGGGAGCTGTTTTTT.

The chain carries TRBV12-5 and TRBJ2-7; 7 bases match TRBD2. The V segment lost 5 bases and the J segment 4 bases; nucleotides outside the gene matches: 5. The CDR3 length is 13 residues. Germline V gene sequence: CDR1 LGHNT, CDR2 FRNRAP. The CDR3 bases are TGTGCTAGTGGTGTAACTAGCGTGTACGAGCAGTACTTC. Amino acids: CASGVTSVYEQYF.

The gene calls are TRBV6-5 and TRBJ2-7; D is uncertain. V lost 2 bases and J lost 2, with 13 bases in between. There are 15 residues in the CDR3. The germline V gene has CDR1 MNHEY and CDR2 SVGAGI. The CDR3 spells CASSYRTAGAYEQYF. CDR3 DNA sequence: TGTGCCAGCAGTTACCGAACGGCTGGGGCCTACGAGCAGTACTTC.

The V call is TRBV5-4, the J call TRBJ2-3; 7 bases fit TRBD2. The CDR3 totals 15 residues. The V and J ends lost 4 bases and 1 base, in that order; junction bases with no gene match: 6. Germline CDR1 and CDR2: SGHNT and YYREEE (reference sequence). This CDR3 is CASSLPSGGTDTQYF. The CDR3 coding sequence is TGTGCCAGCAGCCTCCCTAGCGGTGGCACAGATACGCAGTATTTT.

V is TRBV7-9 and J is TRBJ2-1, with a possible D match to TRBD2 (5 bases). The germline CDR1 and CDR2 sequences are SEHNR and FQNEAQ (reference sequence). The CDR3 is 15 amino acids. With 5 bases removed from V and 0 bases from J, the gap between germline ends came to 11 bases. In DNA, the CDR3 is TGTGCCAGCAGCGACCCACTAGGCTCCTACAATGAGCAGTTCTTC. The encoded protein is CASSDPLGSYNEQFF. The whole variable domain, filled in from reference TRBV7-9 and TRBJ2-1, reads DTGVSQNPRHKITKRGQNVTFRCDPISEHNRLYWYRQTLGQGPEFLTYFQNEAQLEKSRLLSDRFSAERPKGSFSTLEIQRTEQGDSAMYLCASSDPLGSYNEQFFGPGTRLTVL.

The chain links TRBV10-3 to TRBJ2-1; D may be TRBD1 or TRBD2 (5 bases each). This CDR3 has 15 amino acids. Trimming cost V 8 bases and J 0 bases, with 14 bases left between them. Germline V gives CDR1 ENHRY, CDR2 SYGVKD. CDR3 sequence reads: CAIQGRRVSYNEQFF. The CDR3 coding sequence is TGTGCCATCCAGGGCCGGCGGGTCTCCTACAATGAGCAGTTCTTC.

The J gene is TRBJ1-1, the V gene TRBV27; possible D gene TRBD1, 6 bases. This CDR3 comprises 13 residues. V was clipped by 3 bases and J by 9 bases, with 14 bases between them. Germline loops: CDR1 MNHEY, CDR2 SMNVEV (reference sequence). CDR3 nucleotide sequence: TGTGCCAGCAGTTTGTATACAGGGACCAAAGCTTTCTTT. Translation gives CASSLYTGTKAFF.